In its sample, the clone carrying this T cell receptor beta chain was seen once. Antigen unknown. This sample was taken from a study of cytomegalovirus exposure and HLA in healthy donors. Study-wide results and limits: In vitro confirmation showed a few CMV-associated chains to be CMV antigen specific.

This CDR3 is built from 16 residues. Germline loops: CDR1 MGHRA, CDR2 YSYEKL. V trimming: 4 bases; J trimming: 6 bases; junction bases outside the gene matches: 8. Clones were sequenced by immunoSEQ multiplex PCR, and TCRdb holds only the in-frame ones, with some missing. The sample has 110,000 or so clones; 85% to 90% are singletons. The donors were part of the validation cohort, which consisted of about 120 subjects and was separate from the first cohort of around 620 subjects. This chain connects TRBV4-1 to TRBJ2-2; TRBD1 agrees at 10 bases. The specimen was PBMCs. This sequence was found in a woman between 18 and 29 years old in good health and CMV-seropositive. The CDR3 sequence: CASSRSRTGGAGELFF. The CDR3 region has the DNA TGCGCCAGCAGCCGAAGCAGGACAGGGGGGGCCGGGGAGCTGTTTTTT.